This T cell receptor beta chain originates from a study of Tregs in tolerant kidney transplant recipients. General study findings and limits: This study did not directly address biological reproducibility.

Here immunoSEQ multiplex PCR was the method, and the copy in TCRdb shows in-frame clones only, minus some. The data hold some 90,000 clones, with around 94% observed a single time. The length of the CDR3 is 17 residues. Trimming took 0 bases from V and 0 from J, leaving 11 bases between them. Germline CDR1 and CDR2: LGHNA and YNFKEQ. As for this clone: Its antigen is not known.

The sequencing sample was made of CD8+ T cells from blood. The genes are TRBV4-2 and TRBJ2-2; no clear D gene. The receptor was isolated from a human donor in good health. Written as DNA, the CDR3 is TGTGCCAGCAGCCAAGATTTTGGGGTGACGAACACCGGGGAGCTGTTTTTT. Amino acid sequence: CASSQDFGVTNTGELFF.